This T cell receptor (beta chain) was found in a study of T-cell memory formation after mild COVID-19. The CDR3 runs to 15 residues. Trimming removed 4 bases from V and 6 bases from J; junction bases left unmatched: 10. Germline CDR1 and CDR2: SGHRS and YFSETQ. MiXCR, applied by TCRdb to the 5' RACE reads, yields one record per CDR3 protein. The sample yields over 300,000 distinct CDR3 sequences, under 25% seen once. This clonotype was detected a few times. This chain uses TRBV5-1 with TRBJ2-1; 7 bases match TRBD1. The clonotype originates from a man aged 18-30 years who had mild COVID-19 (a few samples of this study predate the infection). Cell type and time point are not known. The sequencing sample was made of PBMCs or a T cell subset sorted from them (not recorded which). The CDR3 protein is CASSIRDSTVNEQFF. The DNA of the CDR3 is TGCGCCAGCAGCATCCGGGACAGTACCGTCAATGAGCAGTTCTTC. Full variable domain (remainder filled in from reference TRBV5-1 and TRBJ2-1): KAGVTQTPRYLIKTRGQQVTLSCSPISGHRSVSWYQQTPGQGLQFLFEYFSETQRNKGNFPGRFSGRQFSNSRSEMNVSTLELGDSALYLCASSIRDSTVNEQFFGPGTRLTVL.